Sequencing of this T cell receptor (beta chain) was carried out in a study of OX40 agonist ivuxolimab in advanced cancers. About the investigation overall: The costimulatory receptor OX40 (CD134) was targeted by ivuxolimab, a fully human IgG2 agonistic monoclonal antibody. Among the approximately 50 dose-escalation patients, about 19 had hepatocellular carcinoma, approximately 15 melanoma, 9 renal cell carcinoma and 9 head and neck cancer. Three dose-escalation patients achieved partial responses, one with hepatocellular carcinoma and two with cutaneous melanoma. Peripheral TCRbeta sequencing aimed to test whether ivuxolimab altered TCR sequence diversity and caused clonal T-cell expansion. Intravenous ivuxolimab was administered to patients every 2 weeks at six dose levels: 0.01, 0.1, 0.3, 1.5, 3 and 10 mg/kg. Prior anti-PD-1, anti-PD-L1 or anti-CTLA-4 therapy was permitted, and checkpoint inhibitors had been received by less than 45% of dose-escalation patients. The paper describes the monotherapy dose-escalation part (N ≈ 49 patients) of the phase I trial of ivuxolimab. In the dose-escalation cohort, 82.7% of patients were male, and the mean age was around 65 years with a range of about 20 to 80. Points the paper makes about the study in general: After ivuxolimab, more expanded clones were found on average in CD8+ T cells than in CD4+ T cells. At doses of 0.1 to 3.0 mg/kg, clonal expansion of both CD4+ and CD8+ T cells in blood was seen between baseline and week 6. The antigen specificity of the clonally expanded peripheral T cells was not determined. Partial responders in the 0.1-3.0 mg/kg groups had among the lowest normalized peripheral clonal expansion, especially among CD8+ T cells. Low levels of normalized T-cell clonal expansion were also seen in some patients who did not respond.

In regard to this clone: It has no known antigen specificity. There are no base qualities to consult, and no much larger clone falls within one base.

Cut back by 5 bases and 0 bases, the V and J ends lie 11 bases apart. The germline V gene yields SQVTM for CDR1 and ANQGSEA for CDR2. The CDR3, cysteine through phenylalanine, is 14 amino acids long. Left in the record is the CDR3 DNA by itself, 42 bases read in frame from the first base. Genomic DNA was extracted from sorted cells for sequencing of the TCRbeta CDR3 region. The immunoSEQ Assay was used for sequencing of TCRbeta CDR3 regions. TCRdb obtained this table from immuneACCESS and retained in-frame rearrangements with V and J assigned. These tables miss some clones; where compared with another copy, unresolved V genes account for less than half of the shortfall, and the remainder is unexplained. The sample has tens of thousands of clones on record, 70% to 90% of them singletons. The ten largest clones take up roughly 17% of the sample. The trial excluded patients who had a history of autoimmune disease or were on systemic immunosuppression. Peripheral blood for TCR sequencing was drawn from every dose cohort at baseline, at cycle 4 day 1 and at cycle 7 day 1. Samples were obtained from an open-label, multicenter, first-in-human phase I dose-escalation trial of ivuxolimab. Adults with locally advanced or metastatic head and neck squamous cell, hepatocellular, melanoma or renal cell carcinoma were enrolled in the trial. CD4+ and CD8+ T cells were sorted separately from peripheral blood before TCR sequencing.

The receptor's source is an adult with an advanced solid tumor such as melanoma, head and neck, liver or kidney cancer. The sequence is built from TRBV29-1 and TRBJ2-1; TRBD1 is a weak D gene call, 5 bases matching. The sequencing here drew on CD4+ or CD8+ T cells sorted from blood, taken in a trial of the OX40 agonist ivuxolimab. The DNA sequence is given as TGCAGCGTTTCACAGGCCAGCTCCTACAATGAGCAGTTCTTC. Protein translation: CSVSQASSYNEQFF.